This passage covers 24 T cell receptor beta chains from one sample sequenced in a study of blood T cell repertoires in COVID-19. The repertoire was sequenced with immunoSEQ multiplex PCR; TCRdb's copy has only in-frame clones and lacks some. The sample consists of under 300,000 clones, around 90% of them appearing once. The sequencing sample was made of peripheral blood. These TCRs come from a man over 45 with acute or convalescent COVID-19.

The rearrangement joins TRBV7-6 to TRBJ2-7; no clear D gene. The CDR3 runs to 16 residues. V lost 0 bases and J 0 bases, leaving 12 bases between the germline ends. Germline V gene data show CDR1 as SGHVS and CDR2 as FNYEAQ. The CDR3 sequence: CASSLALPAGSYEQYF. The CDR3 bases are TGTGCCAGCAGCTTAGCCCTACCGGCAGGCTCCTACGAGCAGTACTTC.

The chain recombines TRBV27 with TRBJ1-5; 8 bases are shared with TRBD1. The trim removed 6 bases at V and 4 bases at J, leaving 5 bases unmatched. Germline CDR1 and CDR2: MNHEY and SMNVEV (reference sequence). The length of the CDR3 is 14 residues. The CDR3 here is CASSQGAPNQPQHF. The CDR3 DNA reads TGTGCCAGCAGCCAGGGGGCCCCAAATCAGCCCCAGCATTTT.

This clone came up once. The chain is built from TRBV14 and TRBJ1-2; 7 nucleotides agree with TRBD1. CDR3 size: 17 residues. Germline V lookup: CDR1 SGHDN, CDR2 FVKESK. Unmatched junction bases numbered 14, after V lost 3 bases and J lost 4 bases. DNA for the CDR3: TGTGCCAGCAGCCACAGCAGCTCACAGGGGCTGGGCTATGGCTACACCTTC. Its protein product is CASSHSSSQGLGYGYTF.

V and J are TRBV9 and TRBJ2-1; 9 bases map to TRBD1. In germline, CDR1 is SGDLS, CDR2 YYNGEE. CDR3 size: 14 residues. Losses at the gene ends were 3 bases for V and 9 bases for J; bases not matched to a gene: 7. In DNA form, the CDR3 reads TGTGCCAGCAGCGCTCGGGACAGGGTGGGTGAGCAGTTCTTC. Residues: CASSARDRVGEQFF.

This clone was recorded only once. The rearrangement uses TRBV11-2 and TRBJ2-7; no clear D gene. Germline CDR1 SGHAT, CDR2 FQNNGV. V lost 6 bases and J lost 2, with 5 bases in between. The CDR3 is 11 amino acids. CDR3 DNA: TGTGCCAGCAGTACAACCTACGAGCAGTACTTC. It specifies CASSTTYEQYF. Full variable domain (rest looked up from reference TRBV11-2 and TRBJ2-7): EAGVAQSPRYKIIEKRQSVAFWCNPISGHATLYWYQQILGQGPKLLIQFQNNGVVDDSQLPKDRFSAERLKGVDSTLKIQPAKLEDSAVYLCASSTTYEQYFGPGTRLTVT.

The chain couples TRBV6-6 to TRBJ2-5; TRBD1 matches at 8 bases. Trimming at V came to 0 bases and at J to 3 bases, leaving 3 bases not matched to a gene. The CDR3 extends over 15 amino acids. Germline loops: CDR1 MNHNY, CDR2 SVGAGI (reference sequence). The CDR3 loop reads CASSYSTGGEETQYF. DNA of the CDR3: TGTGCCAGCAGTTACTCTACAGGGGGAGAAGAGACCCAGTACTTC.

The chain combines TRBV7-9 with TRBJ2-7; 9 bases align to TRBD2. Losses at the gene ends were 1 base for V and 4 bases for J; bases not matched to a gene: 8. Germline V gene data show CDR1 as SEHNR and CDR2 as FQNEAQ (reference sequence). The CDR3 extends over 16 amino acids. CDR3 bases: TGTGCCAGCAGCTTAGGTGTTAGCGGGGGCTGGTACGAGCAGTACTTC. It yields the protein CASSLGVSGGWYEQYF.

On this clone itself: The identical CDR3 is also encoded by other nucleotide sequences in the sample. This rearrangement joins TRBV12-3 or TRBV12-4 to TRBJ1-2; D not resolved. This CDR3 has 13 amino acids. V lost 3 bases, J lost 2 bases, and 7 bases lay in between. Written as DNA, the CDR3 is TGTGCCAGCAGTTTGGGCAGGAACTATGGCTACACCTTC. It codes for CASSLGRNYGYTF.

The rearrangement joins TRBV5-1 to TRBJ2-1, with 14 bases identical to TRBD2. V lost 3 bases to trimming and J lost 5 bases; unmatched junction nucleotides: 16. The V gene's germline CDR1 is SGHRS and CDR2 YFSETQ. The CDR3 length is 20 residues. The CDR3 loop reads CASSSPLTGTSGGQHNEQFF. CDR3 in DNA: TGCGCCAGCAGCTCCCCTTTGACGGGGACTAGCGGGGGCCAACACAATGAGCAGTTCTTC.

This chain uses TRBV5-1 with TRBJ1-1; D unclear. V gave up 4 bases and J gave up 4 bases, with 14 bases separating them. CDR3 size: 14 residues. The germline gives CDR1 SGHRS, CDR2 YFSETQ. The CDR3 here is CASSPQPGRTEAFF. Written as DNA, the CDR3 is TGCGCCAGCAGCCCCCAGCCGGGTCGCACTGAAGCTTTCTTT.

This chain links TRBV4-2 with TRBJ2-5; 9 nucleotides match TRBD2. V was pared by 0 bases and J by 5 bases, with 10 bases of the junction left unmatched. Germline assignment: CDR1 LGHNA and CDR2 YNFKEQ. The CDR3 covers 17 residues. CDR3 bases: TGTGCCAGCAGCCAAGATATCGGCGGGGGGGCCAGGGAGACCCAGTACTTC. Amino acid sequence: CASSQDIGGGARETQYF.

This clone showed up just once. V and J are TRBV7-2 and TRBJ1-2; 7 bases are a match to TRBD1. The CDR3 has 14 amino acids. V shed 5 bases, J shed 7 bases, and the junction held 10 bases outside the gene matches. Germline CDR1 reads SGHTA; CDR2 reads FQGNSA. The CDR3 DNA reads as TGTGCCAGCAGCCCCCCGGGACAGCCTTCTGGCTACACCTTC. Translating it yields CASSPPGQPSGYTF.

In this sample, this clone turned up once. DNA for the CDR3: TGTGCCAGCAGTTACTGGGGACAGGAGACCTACGAGCAGTACTTC. This translates into CASSYWGQETYEQYF. V is TRBV6-5 and J is TRBJ2-7; 8 positions agree with TRBD1. J was trimmed by 2 bases and V by 1 base; bases with no gene match: 4. The V gene's germline CDR1 is MNHEY and CDR2 SVGAGI. CDR3 length: 15 residues.

The rearrangement joins TRBV9 to TRBJ1-5; D is possibly TRBD1 (5 bases). Germline CDR1 and CDR2: SGDLS and YYNGEE. CDR3 length equals 15 residues. V was trimmed by 3 bases and J by 0 bases, leaving 10 bases between them. CDR3 sequence (DNA): TGTGCCAGCAGCGCAGGGACTGATAGCAATCAGCCCCAGCATTTT. Translation gives CASSAGTDSNQPQHF.

The rearrangement uses TRBV7-9 and TRBJ1-4; TRBD1 is a possible D gene (5 bases). The germline V and J ends were trimmed by 5 bases and 7 bases, with 14 bases remaining between them. CDR1 and CDR2 from the germline V gene are SEHNR and FQNEAQ (reference sequence). The CDR3 is 14 residues long. The CDR3 spells CASSPWGGGEKLFF. For the CDR3, the DNA is TGTGCCAGCAGCCCCTGGGGGGGTGGTGAAAAACTGTTTTTT.

This clone was detected once. The V and J genes are TRBV2 and TRBJ2-1, with D possibly being TRBD1 (5 bases). The germline V and J ends were trimmed by 6 bases and 4 bases, with 10 bases remaining between them. CDR1 SNHLY and CDR2 FYNNEI come from the germline V gene. The CDR3 spans 13 residues. CDR3 bases: TGTGCCAGCAGGGGGCCGACTTACAATGAGCAGTTCTTC. It yields the protein CASRGPTYNEQFF.

The gene calls are TRBV7-8 and TRBJ2-7; 10 bases are shared with TRBD1. The V and J ends lost 4 bases and 6 bases, in that order; junction bases with no gene match: 3. CDR3 length: 13 residues. Germline V gene sequence: CDR1 SGHVS, CDR2 FQNEAQ. The CDR3: CASSWDRGGEQYF. The CDR3 region has the DNA TGTGCCAGCAGCTGGGACAGGGGAGGCGAGCAGTACTTC.

The V and J genes are TRBV9 and TRBJ1-3; weak D call: TRBD1 (5 bases). The V end was cut by 2 bases, the J end by 0 bases, with 6 bases between. Germline CDR1 SGDLS, CDR2 YYNGEE. This CDR3 is built from 14 residues. The CDR3: CASSVQGSGNTIYF. The CDR3 bases are TGTGCCAGCAGCGTCCAGGGCTCTGGAAACACCATATATTTT.

The rearrangement joins TRBV4-1 to TRBJ2-6; weak D call: TRBD2 (5 bases). Germline V gives CDR1 MGHRA, CDR2 YSYEKL. V lost 1 base, J lost 3 bases, and 28 bases lay in between. This CDR3 region has 22 residues. This CDR3 reads CASSQVYPRGSGMGYGANVLTF. The CDR3 bases are TGCGCCAGCAGCCAAGTATACCCCCGAGGATCGGGGATGGGATATGGGGCCAACGTCCTGACTTTC.

This chain links TRBV9 with TRBJ1-3, with TRBD1 identical over 9 bases. Trimming removed 3 bases from V and 2 bases from J; junction bases left unmatched: 15. Germline V gene data show CDR1 as SGDLS and CDR2 as YYNGEE. The CDR3 length is 19 residues. The CDR3 protein is CASSGTETGGLAAGNTIYF. The CDR3 DNA is TGTGCCAGCAGCGGGACCGAGACAGGGGGACTAGCGGCTGGAAACACCATATATTTT.

V and J are TRBV6-5 and TRBJ1-1; TRBD1 is a possible D gene (6 bases). CDR1 is MNHEY and CDR2 is SVGAGI in the germline V gene. CDR3 length: 11 amino acids. Trimming shortened V by 6 bases and J by 11 bases, and 13 bases separated the two germline ends. The CDR3 loop reads CASRPQGPAFF. Here the CDR3 DNA reads TGTGCCAGCAGACCACAGGGTCCGGCTTTCTTT.

The chain couples TRBV5-1 to TRBJ1-1, with no clear D. The CDR3 extends over 14 amino acids. Per the germline V gene, CDR1 is SGHRS and CDR2 is YFSETQ. V was clipped by 2 bases and J by 5 bases, with 13 bases between them. The DNA for the CDR3 is TGCGCCAGCAGCTTAGAGGGATTAAAAACTGAAGCTTTCTTT. It yields the protein CASSLEGLKTEAFF.

The chain is built from TRBV19 and TRBJ2-1, with TRBD2 matching 9 bases. With V trimmed by 5 bases and J by 4 bases, 6 bases remained unmatched. Looked up from germline, CDR1 is LNHDA and CDR2 is SQIVND (reference sequence). The length of the CDR3 is 15 residues. CDR3 region: CASSFSGGHYNEQFF. In nucleotides, the CDR3 is TGTGCCAGTAGTTTTAGCGGGGGCCATTACAATGAGCAGTTCTTC.

This rearrangement joins TRBV18 to TRBJ1-2, with TRBD1 as a possible D gene (5 bases). Germline CDR1 KGHSH, CDR2 LQKENI. Trimming cost V 3 bases and J 2 bases, with 13 bases left between them. CDR3 length: 15 amino acids. DNA of the CDR3: TGTGCCAGCTCACCCGGGAGGGGACTCAACTATGGCTACACCTTC. Residues: CASSPGRGLNYGYTF.